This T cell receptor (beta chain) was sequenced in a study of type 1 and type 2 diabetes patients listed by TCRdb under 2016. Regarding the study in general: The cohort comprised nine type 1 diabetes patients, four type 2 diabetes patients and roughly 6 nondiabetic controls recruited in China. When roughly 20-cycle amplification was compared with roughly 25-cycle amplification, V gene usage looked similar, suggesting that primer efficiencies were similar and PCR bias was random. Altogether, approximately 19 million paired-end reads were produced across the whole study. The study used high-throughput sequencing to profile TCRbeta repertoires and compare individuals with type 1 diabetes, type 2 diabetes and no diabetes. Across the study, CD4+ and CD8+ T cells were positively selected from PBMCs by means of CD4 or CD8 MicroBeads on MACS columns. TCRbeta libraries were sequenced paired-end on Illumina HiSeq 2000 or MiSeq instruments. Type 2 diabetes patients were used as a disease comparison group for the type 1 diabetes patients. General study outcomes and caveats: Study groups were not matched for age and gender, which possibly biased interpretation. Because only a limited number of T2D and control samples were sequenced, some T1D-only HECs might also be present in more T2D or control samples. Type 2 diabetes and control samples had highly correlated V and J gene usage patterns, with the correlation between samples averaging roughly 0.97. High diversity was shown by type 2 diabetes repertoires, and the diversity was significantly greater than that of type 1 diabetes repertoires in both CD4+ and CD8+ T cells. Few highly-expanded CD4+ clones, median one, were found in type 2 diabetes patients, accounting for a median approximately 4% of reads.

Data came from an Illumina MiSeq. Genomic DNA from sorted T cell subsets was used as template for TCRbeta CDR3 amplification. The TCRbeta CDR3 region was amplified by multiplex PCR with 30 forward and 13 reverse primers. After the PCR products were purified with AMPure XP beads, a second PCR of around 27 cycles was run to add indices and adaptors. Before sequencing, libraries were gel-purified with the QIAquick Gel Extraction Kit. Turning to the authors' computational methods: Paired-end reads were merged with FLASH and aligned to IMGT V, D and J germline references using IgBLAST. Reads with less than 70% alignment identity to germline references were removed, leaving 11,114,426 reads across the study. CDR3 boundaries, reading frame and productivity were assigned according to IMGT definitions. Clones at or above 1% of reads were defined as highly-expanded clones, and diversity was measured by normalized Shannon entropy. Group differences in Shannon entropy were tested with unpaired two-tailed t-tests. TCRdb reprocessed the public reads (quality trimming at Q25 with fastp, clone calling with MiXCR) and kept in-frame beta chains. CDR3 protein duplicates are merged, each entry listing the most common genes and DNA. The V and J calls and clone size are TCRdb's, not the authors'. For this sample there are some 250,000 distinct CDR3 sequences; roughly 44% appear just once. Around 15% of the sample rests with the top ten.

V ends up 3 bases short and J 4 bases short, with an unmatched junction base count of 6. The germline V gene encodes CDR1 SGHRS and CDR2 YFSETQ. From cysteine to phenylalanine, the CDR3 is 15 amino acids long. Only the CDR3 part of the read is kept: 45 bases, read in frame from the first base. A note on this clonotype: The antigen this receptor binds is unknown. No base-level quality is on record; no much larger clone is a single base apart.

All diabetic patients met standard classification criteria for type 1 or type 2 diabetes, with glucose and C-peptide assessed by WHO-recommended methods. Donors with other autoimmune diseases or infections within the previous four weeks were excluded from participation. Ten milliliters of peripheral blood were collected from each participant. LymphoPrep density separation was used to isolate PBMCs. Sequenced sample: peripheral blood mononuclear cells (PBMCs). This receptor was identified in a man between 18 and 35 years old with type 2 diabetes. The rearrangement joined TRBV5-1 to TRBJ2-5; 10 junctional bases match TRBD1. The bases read TGCGCCAGCAGCTCCGGACAGGGGGGGGGAGAGACCCAGTACTTC. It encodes CASSSGQGGGETQYF.